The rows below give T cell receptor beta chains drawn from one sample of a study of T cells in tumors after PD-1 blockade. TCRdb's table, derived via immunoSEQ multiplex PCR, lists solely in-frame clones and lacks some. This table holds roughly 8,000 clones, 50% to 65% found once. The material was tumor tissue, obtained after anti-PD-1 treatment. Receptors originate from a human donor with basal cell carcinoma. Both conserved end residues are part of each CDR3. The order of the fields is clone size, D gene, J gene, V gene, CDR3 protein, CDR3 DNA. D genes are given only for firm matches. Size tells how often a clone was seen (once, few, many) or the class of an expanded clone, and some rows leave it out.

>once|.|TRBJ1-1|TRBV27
CASSYGNQRTEAFF
TGTGCCAGCAGTTACGGGAATCAAAGAACTGAAGCTTTCTTT
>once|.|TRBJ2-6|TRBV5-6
CASSRGSSGANVLTF
TGTGCCAGCAGCAGAGGATCCTCTGGGGCCAACGTCCTGACTTTC
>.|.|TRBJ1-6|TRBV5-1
CASSGNRDMGNSPLHF
TGCGCCAGCAGCGGTAACCGGGACATGGGTAATTCACCCCTCCACTTT
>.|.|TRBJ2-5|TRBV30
CAWSVKGPRRTETQYF
TGTGCCTGGAGTGTAAAGGGTCCTCGTCGTACGGAGACCCAGTACTTC
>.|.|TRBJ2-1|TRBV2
CASSDQGFNEQFF
TGTGCCAGCAGTGATCAGGGTTTCAATGAGCAGTTCTTC
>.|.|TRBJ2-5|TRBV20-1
CSANGGETQYF
TGCAGTGCTAACGGGGGAGAGACCCAGTACTTC
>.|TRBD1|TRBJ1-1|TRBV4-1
CASSQRAGQEGPWGTEAFF
TGCGCCAGCAGCCAACGCGCAGGACAGGAAGGGCCATGGGGCACTGAAGCTTTCTTT
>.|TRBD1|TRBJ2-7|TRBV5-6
CASSYRGPYEQYF
TGTGCCAGCAGCTACAGGGGTCCCTACGAGCAGTACTTC
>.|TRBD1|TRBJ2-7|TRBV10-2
CASSEWTGWYEQYF
TGCGCCAGCAGTGAGTGGACAGGGTGGTACGAGCAGTACTTC
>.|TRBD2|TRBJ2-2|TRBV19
CASSMTSGWNTGELFF
TGTGCCAGTAGTATGACTAGCGGGTGGAACACCGGGGAGCTGTTTTTT
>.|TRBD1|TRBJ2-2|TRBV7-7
CASSSGTVGTGELFF
TGTGCTAGCAGCTCCGGGACAGTGGGTACCGGGGAGCTGTTTTTT
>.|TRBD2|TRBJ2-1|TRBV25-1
CASSGLAGGVNNEQFF
TGTGCCAGCAGTGGACTAGCGGGGGGCGTTAACAATGAGCAGTTCTTC
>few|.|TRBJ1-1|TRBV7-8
CASSLGKGTNTEAFF
TGTGCCAGCAGCTTAGGAAAGGGGACGAACACTGAAGCTTTCTTT
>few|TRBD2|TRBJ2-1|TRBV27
CASSPFQAGGNNEQFF
TGTGCCAGCAGTCCCTTCCAAGCGGGGGGAAACAATGAGCAGTTCTTC
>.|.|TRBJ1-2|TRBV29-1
CSGWGGDYGYTF
TGCAGCGGGTGGGGAGGGGATTATGGCTACACCTTC
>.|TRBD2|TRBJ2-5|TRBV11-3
CASSLWEGPPTLPQYF
TGTGCCAGCAGCTTATGGGAGGGCCCACCCACGCTTCCCCAGTACTTC
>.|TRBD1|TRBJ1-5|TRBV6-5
CATSVGTAAGQPQHF
TGTGCCACCTCTGTCGGGACAGCCGCGGGTCAGCCCCAGCATTTT
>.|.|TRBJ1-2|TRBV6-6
CASSYSKGEGGYTF
TGTGCCAGCAGTTACTCGAAGGGGGAGGGTGGCTACACCTTC
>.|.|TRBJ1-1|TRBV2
CAKQRNTEAFF
TGTGCCAAACAACGGAACACTGAAGCTTTCTTT
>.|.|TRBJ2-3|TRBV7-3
CASSLMASTDTQYF
TGTGCCAGCAGCTTAATGGCGAGCACAGATACGCAGTATTTT
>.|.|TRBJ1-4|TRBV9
CASSVGMTVNEKLFF
TGTGCCAGCAGCGTAGGTATGACAGTGAATGAAAAACTGTTTTTT
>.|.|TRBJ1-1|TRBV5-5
CASSSEVYKEAFF
TGTGCCAGCAGCTCGGAAGTCTATAAGGAAGCTTTCTTT
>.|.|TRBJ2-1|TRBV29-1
CSVDPPSRGKVDNEQFF
TGCAGCGTTGACCCACCCTCACGGGGGAAGGTCGACAATGAGCAGTTCTTC
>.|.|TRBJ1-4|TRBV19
CASSIDSGVGKLFF
TGTGCCAGTAGTATCGACTCAGGCGTTGGGAAACTGTTTTTT
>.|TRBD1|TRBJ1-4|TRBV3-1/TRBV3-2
CASSQESLGQGAEKLFF
TGTGCCAGCAGCCAAGAATCCTTGGGACAGGGGGCTGAAAAACTGTTTTTT
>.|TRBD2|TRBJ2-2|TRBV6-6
CASSIQRGRNTGELFF
TGTGCCAGCAGTATTCAGCGGGGGAGGAACACCGGGGAGCTGTTTTTT
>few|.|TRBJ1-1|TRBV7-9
CASSSGITEAFF
TGTGCCAGCAGCTCAGGTATCACTGAAGCTTTCTTT
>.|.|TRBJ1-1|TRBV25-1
CASSEWGGGVNTEAFF
TGTGCCAGCAGTGAATGGGGTGGGGGGGTTAATACTGAAGCTTTCTTT
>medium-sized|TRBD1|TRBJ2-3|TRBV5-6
CASSLRTGGTDTQYF
TGTGCCAGCAGTTTGCGGACAGGGGGCACAGATACGCAGTATTTT
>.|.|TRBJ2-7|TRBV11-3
CASSALTQPYEQYF
TGTGCCAGCAGCGCTTTGACACAACCCTACGAGCAGTACTTC
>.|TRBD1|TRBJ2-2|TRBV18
CASSPRQGVSNTGELFF
TGTGCCAGCTCACCGAGACAGGGGGTTTCGAACACCGGGGAGCTGTTTTTT
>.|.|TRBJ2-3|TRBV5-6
CASSFFPTDTQYF
TGTGCCAGCAGCTTTTTCCCCACAGATACGCAGTATTTT
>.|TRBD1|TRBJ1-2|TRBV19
CASTGTGPYGYTF
TGTGCCAGTACCGGGACAGGCCCCTATGGCTACACCTTC
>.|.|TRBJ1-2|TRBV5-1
CASSLQEGSYGYTF
TGCGCCAGCAGCTTGCAGGAGGGTAGCTATGGCTACACCTTC
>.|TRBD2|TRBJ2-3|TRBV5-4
CASSLRRGGPRDTQYF
TGTGCCAGCAGCTTGCGTCGCGGGGGGCCAAGAGATACGCAGTATTTT
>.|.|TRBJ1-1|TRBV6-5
CASRPITNTEAFF
TGTGCCAGCAGACCGATAACGAACACTGAAGCTTTCTTT
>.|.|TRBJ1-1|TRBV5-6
CASSSQGDMNTEAFF
TGTGCCAGCAGCTCACAGGGTGATATGAACACTGAAGCTTTCTTT
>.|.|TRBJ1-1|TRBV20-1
CSASRRISEAFF
TGCAGTGCTAGTCGACGGATAAGTGAAGCTTTCTTT
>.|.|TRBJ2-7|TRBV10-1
CASSEQGPEQYF
TGCGCCAGCAGTGAGCAGGGGCCGGAGCAGTACTTC
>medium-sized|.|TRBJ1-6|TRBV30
CAWSSNRWDSPLHF
TGTGCCTGGAGTTCAAACAGGTGGGATTCACCCCTCCACTTT